This is a list of T cell receptor beta chains from one sample in a study of PD-L1 blockade in urothelial cancer. The data were produced by immunoSEQ multiplex PCR, yet TCRdb's version contains in-frame clones alone and is incomplete. The table records 45,000 to 60,000 clones, roughly 87% of them present only once. The sequenced sample was PBMCs, obtained around atezolizumab (anti-PD-L1) treatment. The receptors were gathered from a man in his 70s with urothelial cancer. CDR3s include the opening cysteine and the closing phenylalanine or tryptophan. The D gene is left open where the match is weak. For some rows the clone size is stated as once, few or many, or as a class when expanded; others skip it.

TRBD2	TRBJ2-7	.	TRBV29-1	TGCAGCGTTGGAGCGGGAGGGCCGTACGAGCAGTACTTC	CSVGAGGPYEQYF
TRBD1	TRBJ2-1	.	TRBV9	TGTGCCAGCAGCGTAGCGGCAGGGGGTAGGGATGAGCAGTTCTTC	CASSVAAGGRDEQFF
TRBD1	TRBJ2-7	many	TRBV19	TGTGCCAGTAGTCCCGGGACAGGCGGATACGAGCAGTACTTC	CASSPGTGGYEQYF
TRBD1	TRBJ1-1	.	TRBV29-1	TGCAGCGTGACAGGGGGAGAGGTCGCTGAAGCTTTCTTT	CSVTGGEVAEAFF
.	TRBJ2-3	.	TRBV18	TGTGCCAGCTCACCTCCCACAGGGATCTATGGAGATACGCAGTATTTT	CASSPPTGIYGDTQYF
TRBD2	TRBJ2-1	once	TRBV9	TGTGCCAGCAGCGTAGCCCCCGGGAGGGCCAGTGGTGAGCAGTTCTTC	CASSVAPGRASGEQFF
TRBD1	TRBJ1-1	.	TRBV9	TGTGCCAGCAGCCCCGGACAGGGGGCTATGAACACTGAAGCTTTCTTT	CASSPGQGAMNTEAFF
.	TRBJ2-7	.	TRBV5-1	TGCGCCAGCAGAGCGGACCCGACCTACGAGCAGTACTTC	CASRADPTYEQYF
TRBD2	TRBJ2-3	.	TRBV4-1	TGCGCCAGCAGCCAAGTTACTAGCGGGAGGGATACGCAGTATTTT	CASSQVTSGRDTQYF
TRBD1	TRBJ2-1	.	TRBV27	TGTGCCAGCAGTTTTGGCAGGGGGAGTCATGAGCAGTTCTTC	CASSFGRGSHEQFF
.	TRBJ1-1	.	TRBV7-3	TGTGCCAGCAGCTTAACGCAGGACACTGAAGCTTTCTTT	CASSLTQDTEAFF
TRBD2	TRBJ2-1	.	TRBV7-8	TGTGCCAGCAGCACACGGACTAGCAGGGATCGCTACAATGAGCAGTTCTTC	CASSTRTSRDRYNEQFF